This T cell receptor beta chain was retrieved from a study of cytomegalovirus exposure and HLA in healthy donors (dated by TCRdb to about 2017). About the study as a whole: An earlier analysis of 587 of the donors reported approximately 280 Gb of sequence data and roughly 120 million unique TCR beta sequences obtained from about 179 million T cells. An earlier analysis of approximately 500 of the donors applied high-throughput TCR beta sequencing to assess whether each TCR beta V gene segment acted as functional or pseudogenic. The study profiled the T cell repertoires of 500 to 800 subjects by immunosequencing and related them to cytomegalovirus serostatus. Among around 400 genotyped donors of the cohort, an average of approximately 240,000 unique TCR beta nucleotide sequences was sequenced per donor, of which roughly 18% were non-productive. Every discovery cohort repertoire had been produced on one sequencing platform. Typing coverage differed by locus: A, B, C, DRB1 and DQB1 were typed in roughly 620-640 donors, DQA1 in around 500, DPA1 in 606, and DPB1 in roughly 470. The later analysis used no new phenotypic data to find candidate immune exposures, relying instead on TCR beta sequences and their occurrence across donors. HLA typing covered class I and class II loci at four-digit resolution. Alongside the repertoire data, information on donor age, sex, ethnicity and CMV serostatus was compiled. Four to six DR-DQ haplotypes were handled as single units for association and clustering, since linkage in the cohort was strong. The genetic ancestry cluster associated with self-reported Caucasian donors included about 81% of the approximately 400 genotyped donors. High-throughput TCR immunosequencing, statistical association of individual TCRs with disease status, and machine learning were combined to predict cytomegalovirus infection status. To study patterns of TCR occurrence, a later analysis re-analyzed previously published TCR beta repertoires from hundreds of donors and added high-resolution HLA genotyping. Genome-wide SNP genotypes for about 65% of the 666 donors were used in a later genetic analysis, which treated that subset as a discovery cohort. The study aimed to test whether signatures of past pathogen exposure could be identified by cataloging public T cell receptors. In addition to the first cohort of approximately 650 subjects, a separate validation cohort of over 90 different subjects was used. Around 330 gigabases of sequencing data and 70 million to 100 million unique TCR sequences made up an early release that covered about 640 HLA-typed donors. General conclusions and limits of the study: The only immune exposure information available for the cohort was CMV serostatus. In a later analysis, HLA-associated TCR beta chains were found to be more clonally expanded and to have lower generation probabilities than equally common non-associated chains. In an earlier analysis of some 500 of the donors, most TCR beta V segments appeared in productive rearrangements about 90% or about 30% of the time, broadly matching IMGT annotations. Presence/absence analyses assumed roughly uniform sequencing depth across donors, an assumption that may not hold. According to a later analysis, TCR association rates differed among HLA loci, with DRB1 alleles showing the most associated TCRs and HLA-C alleles showing the fewest. A cluster of highly shared sequence variants was judged likely to represent a technical artifact of the sequencing pipeline. A later analysis reported that several top co-occurrence clusters appeared linked to parvovirus B19, influenza, CMV and Epstein-Barr virus. In a later analysis, most CMV-associated TCR beta chains were found to appear HLA-restricted, with HLA associations seemingly driven largely by CMV exposure. Most TCR sequences were observed very rarely across donors, whereas some public TCRs were present in many individuals. At a false discovery rate of 0.05, a later analysis linked some 18,000 TCR beta sequences to specific HLA alleles. An association between a missense DCLRE1C variant and V-gene and J-gene trimming of TCR beta chains was found in a later genetic analysis and replicated in an independent cohort. Linkage disequilibrium might explain the correlated functional status among segregating V segments, but an unknown experimental factor could not be ruled out. A total of some 180 TCR beta chains were listed by the study as associated with cytomegalovirus. A further reported finding was that TCR beta sequences accurately predicted the HLA-A and HLA-B alleles for most subjects in the first cohort. HLA typing was unavailable for some donors at each locus, so association tests used only the typed subset. The cohort was sequenced for TCR beta chains only, and without alpha or paired-chain data the features that could be detected were limited. A later genetic analysis reported fewer N-insertions in productive TCRs among donors in an Asian-associated ancestry cluster than the roughly 720-donor mean. Assigning TCR associations to individual alleles was difficult when HLA alleles, especially DR and DQ, strongly co-occurred. Cytomegalovirus status was reported to be diagnosed by the classifier with high specificity and sensitivity in both the original and validation cohorts. Some IMGT-functional V segments, including TRBV6-2 and TRBV6-3, could not be told apart with the 87-base-pair reads, so those segments were excluded. Approximately 18 rarely observed V segments, including chromosome 9 orphons, were excluded from the earlier analysis of several hundred of the donors because counts were too low. According to the authors, the approach could potentially be generalized to other disease states and immunological phenotypes. Three of the identified cytomegalovirus-associated TCR beta chains were confirmed in vitro to be specific for cytomegalovirus antigens.

Preparation of the library involved the immunoSEQ multiplex PCR assay. For the multiplex PCR, a mixture combining 60 forward primers for TCR Vbeta segments and 13 reverse primers for TCR Jbeta segments was used. A multiplex PCR assay on genomic DNA amplified the CDR3 region of rearranged TCR beta genes. On the Illumina HiSeq System, the amplified TCR beta libraries were sequenced as 87-base-pair reads. As for how the authors treated the data: A later analysis tallied roughly 80 million unique TCR beta chains across the 666 repertoires, and some 12 million of those chains were shared by two or more donors. Raw reads were error-corrected and collapsed into unique sequences by a nearest-neighbor algorithm in which closely related sequences were merged to remove PCR and sequencing errors. To assign V, D and J gene segments, CDR3 sequences were aligned to IMGT reference sequences. Each retained sequence needed at least a six-nucleotide match to both a V gene segment and a J gene segment. A rearrangement counted as productive if the CDR3 had no stop codons and remained in frame with V and J, and every other rearrangement counted as non-productive. CDR3 was defined by IMGT convention, running from the second conserved V-encoded cysteine to the conserved J-encoded phenylalanine. The earlier analysis of about 610 of the donors excluded sequences that lacked an unambiguous match to a single V gene segment. An earlier analysis of approximately 590 of the donors called V segments functional above 56.7% productive rearrangements and segregating when the between-donor standard deviation exceeded 5%. A statistical classification framework was built for diagnosing cytomegalovirus status from the catalog of TCR beta chain sequences. In a later analysis, V and J genes were assigned by comparing TCR nucleotide sequences against IMGT/GENE-DB human TR gene sequences. The TCRdist pipeline was used in a later analysis to assign CDR3 sequences and most-parsimonious VDJ recombination scenarios. A later analysis defined each TCR beta chain by its CDR3 amino acid sequence plus V-gene family, and excluded reads lacking a unique V-gene family. To address suspected cross-contamination and a sequencing artifact, a later analysis removed 450 to 700 highly shared, low-generation-probability nucleotide sequences. For each public chain, a later analysis derived a clonal expansion index from normalized ranks of inferred template counts within each repertoire. Generation probabilities in a later analysis came from a VDJ recombination model fitted to out-of-frame rearrangements, and those results were checked against IGoR. A later analysis scored TCR-TCR, TCR-HLA and TCR-CMV co-occurrence with hypergeometric tests, applying a repertoire-size bias correction to TCR pairs. In a later analysis, false discovery rates were estimated by permuting HLA or CMV assignments 20 times. In a later analysis, co-occurring TCRs were grouped using DBSCAN, and TCRdist sequence similarity was added for clustering within HLA-allele-positive subsets. Repertoires with fewer than 30,000 or more than 120,000 public chains, plus five repertoires with anomalous nucleotide sharing, were excluded from co-occurrence clustering. TCRdb retrieved this table from immuneACCESS and kept in-frame rearrangements only. Not all clones are present; in checked studies, unresolved V genes account for under half, and no reason is known for the remainder. Clone size and V and J calls were adopted from that table, with D and trimming inferred from the DNA. This sample is represented by 200,000 to 250,000 clones; 70% to 85% of them were singletons. Jointly, the top ten make up 1.7% of the sample.

Regarding this clone: No cognate antigen has been identified for it. Nothing much larger sits one base from this clone, and base qualities are not available.

Looking up the germline V gene (reference sequence) yields CDR1 MNHEY and CDR2 SMNVEV. Spanning cysteine to phenylalanine, the CDR3 consists of 17 amino acids. The sequence is cut down to CDR3 DNA, 51 bases in frame from base 1. V ends up 7 bases short and J 3 bases short, with an unmatched junction base count of 12. The cohort comprised 710 or so healthy bone marrow donors. Cohort members were all nominally healthy when sampled, although unrecorded immune exposures were likely present. The donor was CMV seronegative and belonged to the group of over 300 seronegative cohort members. Each donor provided a peripheral blood sample, and peripheral blood mononuclear cells were used for TCR beta sequencing. The Qiagen DNeasy Blood Extraction Kit was used to extract genomic DNA from the blood cell samples.

Material: PBMCs. The receptor was derived from a man in his fifties in good health and CMV-seronegative. The chain links TRBV27 with TRBJ1-2, with 12 bases aligning to TRBD1. CDR3 region: CASTGISGTGGDYGYTF. The bases read TGTGCCAGCACAGGCATTTCCGGGACAGGGGGCGACTATGGCTACACCTTC.